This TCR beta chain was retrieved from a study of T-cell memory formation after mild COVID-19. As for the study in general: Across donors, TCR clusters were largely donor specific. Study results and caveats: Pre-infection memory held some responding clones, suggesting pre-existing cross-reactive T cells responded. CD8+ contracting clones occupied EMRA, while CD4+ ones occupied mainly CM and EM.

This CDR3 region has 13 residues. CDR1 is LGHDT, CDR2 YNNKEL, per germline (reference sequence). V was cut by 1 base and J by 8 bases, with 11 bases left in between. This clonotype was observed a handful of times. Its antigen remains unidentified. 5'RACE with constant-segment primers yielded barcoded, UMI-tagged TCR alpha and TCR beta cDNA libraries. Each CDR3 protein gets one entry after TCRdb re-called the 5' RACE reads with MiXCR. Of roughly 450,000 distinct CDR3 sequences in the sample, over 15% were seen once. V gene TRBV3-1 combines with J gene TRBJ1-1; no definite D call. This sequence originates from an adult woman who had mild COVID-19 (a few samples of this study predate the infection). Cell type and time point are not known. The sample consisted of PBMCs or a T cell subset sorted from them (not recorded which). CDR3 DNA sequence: TGTGCCAGCAGCCAAGTTAACACCGGGGAAGCTTTCTTT. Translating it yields CASSQVNTGEAFF.